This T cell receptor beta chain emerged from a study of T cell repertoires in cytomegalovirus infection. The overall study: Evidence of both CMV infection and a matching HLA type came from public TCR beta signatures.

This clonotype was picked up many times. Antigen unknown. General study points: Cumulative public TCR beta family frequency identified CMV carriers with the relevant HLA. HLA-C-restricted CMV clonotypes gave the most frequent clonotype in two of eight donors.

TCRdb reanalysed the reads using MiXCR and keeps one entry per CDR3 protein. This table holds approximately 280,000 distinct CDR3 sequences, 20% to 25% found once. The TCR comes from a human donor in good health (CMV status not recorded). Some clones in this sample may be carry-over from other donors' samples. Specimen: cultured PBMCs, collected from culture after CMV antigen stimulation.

CDR3 coding DNA: TGTGCCAGCAGCTCCGACAGGGGGCGGACAGATACGCAGTATTTT. It codes for CASSSDRGRTDTQYF. The rearrangement uses TRBV7-2 and TRBJ2-3; the match to TRBD1 covers 10 bases. CDR3 length: 15 amino acids. Germline CDR1 SGHTA, CDR2 FQGNSA. Germline trimming cut 4 bases from V and 3 bases from J; bases unmatched to any gene: 4.